The 10 T cell receptor beta chains below all came from one sample that was sequenced in a study of siplizumab effects on memory and regulatory T cells. TCRdb's table, derived via immunoSEQ multiplex PCR, lists solely in-frame clones and lacks some. Among approximately 75,000 clones listed, 93% were seen once. Sequencing was performed on CD8+ T cells sorted from blood. All receptors derive from a human donor in good health.

This CDR3 reads CASRDRGDTEAFF. CDR3 DNA: TGTGCCAGTAGGGACAGGGGAGACACTGAAGCTTTCTTT. J is TRBJ1-1 and V is TRBV19; 9 bases are shared with TRBD1. V was pared by 6 bases and J by 3 bases, with 2 bases of the junction left unmatched. The length of the CDR3 is 13 residues. The germline CDR1 and CDR2 sequences are LNHDA and SQIVND (reference sequence).

This rearrangement joins TRBV4-1 to TRBJ2-7, with TRBD1 as a possible D gene (5 bases). The CDR3 totals 15 residues. The V and J ends lost 1 base and 6 bases respectively, with 16 bases between them. Germline lookup yields CDR1 MGHRA and CDR2 YSYEKL. CDR3 sequence (DNA): TGCGCCAGCAGCCAAGTTCAGGGTAGTAGCAGCGAGCAGTACTTC. Translated, it gives CASSQVQGSSSEQYF.

The chain has TRBV18 and TRBJ2-5; 11 bases align to TRBD2. CDR3 length equals 17 residues. The V gene end was trimmed by 5 bases and the J gene end by 0 bases; junction bases not matched to a gene: 8. In germline, CDR1 is KGHSH, CDR2 LQKENI. The CDR3 DNA follows: TGTGCCAGCTCAGAAACCGGGACTAGCGGTTACCAAGAGACCCAGTACTTC. Translation: CASSETGTSGYQETQYF.

The chain uses TRBV7-6 and TRBJ2-3, with D possibly being TRBD1 (6 bases). The V and J ends lost 2 bases and 5 bases respectively, with 8 bases between them. The CDR3 is made up of 13 amino acids. Germline lookup yields CDR1 SGHVS and CDR2 FNYEAQ. The CDR3 region is CASSLSQGDTQYF. CDR3 in DNA: TGTGCCAGCAGCTTATCACAGGGAGATACGCAGTATTTT.

This rearrangement joins TRBV19 to TRBJ2-7; TRBD2 is a possible D gene (5 bases). The CDR3 is made up of 12 amino acids. Trimming cost V 5 bases and J 5 bases, with 10 bases left between them. Germline V gene sequence: CDR1 LNHDA, CDR2 SQIVND (reference sequence). CDR3 in DNA: TGTGCCAGTAGTCCGGGAATAAACGAGCAGTACTTC. This encodes CASSPGINEQYF.

The chain is built from TRBV10-1 and TRBJ2-3; 10 nucleotides match TRBD2. Germline CDR1 and CDR2: WNHNN and SYGVQD (reference sequence). Trimming at V came to 4 bases and at J to 6 bases, leaving 4 bases not matched to a gene. The CDR3 has 14 residues. CDR3 DNA: TGCGCCAGCAGTGTAGCGGGGGGTACCGATACGCAGTATTTT. Translation gives CASSVAGGTDTQYF.

The chain couples TRBV9 to TRBJ2-1; TRBD2 matches at 8 bases. The CDR3 loop spans 15 amino acids. The V and J ends lost 0 bases and 7 bases, in that order; junction bases with no gene match: 6. Germline V gene sequence: CDR1 SGDLS, CDR2 YYNGEE. In nucleotides, the CDR3 is TGTGCCAGCAGCGTAGGTGGCGGGGGGCGGAATGAGCAGTTCTTC. Its translation: CASSVGGGGRNEQFF.

In regard to this clone: The same CDR3 is also encoded by other DNA sequences in this sample. This chain connects TRBV27 to TRBJ2-3; 11 bases line up with TRBD2. V lost 6 bases and J lost 1; bases outside the gene matches: 3. Per germline, CDR1 MNHEY and CDR2 SMNVEV (reference sequence). The CDR3 has 15 residues. CDR3 region: CASSLLAGGTDTQYF. The CDR3 DNA reads as TGTGCCAGCAGCCTACTAGCGGGGGGCACAGATACGCAGTATTTT.

The chain couples TRBV6-5 to TRBJ2-1; 7 bases line up with TRBD2. V lost 8 bases, J lost 10 bases, and 5 bases stayed unmatched. The CDR3 runs to 11 residues. Germline lookup yields CDR1 MNHEY and CDR2 SVGAGI. The CDR3 nucleotides are TGTGCCAGCGGTCCGGGACTAGAGCAGTTCTTC. Translated, it gives CASGPGLEQFF.

The CDR3 coding sequence is TGTGCCAGCAGCTTCACAGGGGGAAACACCATATATTTT. It yields the protein CASSFTGGNTIYF. The chain combines TRBV5-4 with TRBJ1-3; TRBD1 is a possible D gene (6 bases). CDR3 length equals 13 residues. Germline values: CDR1 SGHNT, CDR2 YYREEE (reference sequence). V lost 2 bases and J lost 4, with 7 bases in between.